Given below is one TCR beta chain in context. Antigen unknown. TCRdb used MiXCR to reprocess the RT-PCR reads, holding one entry per CDR3 protein. The repertoire includes about 700,000 distinct CDR3 sequences, about 15% of them detected once, and around 7% sits in the top ten. These data originate in a study of response to subunit inactivated influenza vaccine. Study results and limitations: With each seasonal influenza vaccination, the authors suggested, few new T cells are recruited.

In germline, CDR1 is MNHEY, CDR2 SVGEGT. The V gene end was trimmed by 8 bases and the J gene end by 6 bases; junction bases not matched to a gene: 9. This CDR3 has 14 residues. This sequence originates from a man in his fifties or sixties who received an inactivated influenza vaccine. This specimen consisted of PBMCs from blood, obtained roughly 2 weeks before vaccination. The chain employs TRBV6-2 or TRBV6-3 and TRBJ2-3, with 9 bases fitting TRBD2. The DNA for the CDR3 is TGTGCCAGCCGGGGTAGCGGGGGCCGGGATACGCAGTATTTT. Its protein is CASRGSGGRDTQYF.